A selection of T cell receptor beta chains follows, all from one sample in a study of T cells in Graves' hyperthyroidism and ophthalmopathy. TCRdb re-derived calls from the multiplex PCR reads in MiXCR, one entry per CDR3 protein. The data hold about 400,000 distinct CDR3 sequences, with around 15% observed a single time. The sequenced material came from blood. The source of these receptors is a man aged 50-59 years with Graves' ophthalmopathy. Both conserved end residues are part of each CDR3. A D gene is named only where the DNA matches it firmly. Part of the rows lack a size; the others show once, few, many or a class for expanded clones.

J: TRBJ2-3; D: TRBD2; V: TRBV7-9; size: many; DNA: TGTGCCAGCAGCTTAGGGGGACTAGCGGGAGTTGCAGATACGCAGTATTTT; CDR3: CASSLGGLAGVADTQYF
J: TRBJ2-7; D: TRBD1; V: TRBV11-3; size: many; DNA: TGTGCCAGCAGCCTGACGGGTCAGGGGGCTTACGAGCAGTACTTC; CDR3: CASSLTGQGAYEQYF
J: TRBJ2-2; D: NA; V: TRBV10-3; size: NA; DNA: TGTGCCATCAGTGAGGAACCCGGGGAGCTGTTTTTT; CDR3: CAISEEPGELFF
J: TRBJ2-7; D: NA; V: TRBV7-8; size: many; DNA: TGTGCCAGCAGCTTAGAGGGAGGTGGGCAGACCTACGAGCAGTACTTC; CDR3: CASSLEGGGQTYEQYF
J: TRBJ2-7; D: NA; V: TRBV6-1; size: few; DNA: TGTGCCAGCATCGGCGGGACACATTACGAGCAGTACTTC; CDR3: CASIGGTHYEQYF
J: TRBJ1-1; D: NA; V: TRBV7-9; size: many; DNA: TGTGCCAGCAGCTTCGAAGGGGCCTCGCCTGAAGCTTTCTTT; CDR3: CASSFEGASPEAFF
J: TRBJ2-3; D: NA; V: TRBV7-8; size: many; DNA: TGTGCCAGCAGCCCGGATCAGTTACAGGGCGATACGCAGTATTTT; CDR3: CASSPDQLQGDTQYF
J: TRBJ2-5; D: NA; V: TRBV3-1; size: NA; DNA: TGTGCCAGCAGCCAAAATAGGGGAGAGACCCAGTACTTC; CDR3: CASSQNRGETQYF
J: TRBJ2-7; D: TRBD1; V: TRBV6-1; size: few; DNA: TGTGCCAGCAGTGACAAATGGCCCGGGACAGGGGGTTACGAGCAGTACTTC; CDR3: CASSDKWPGTGGYEQYF
J: TRBJ2-5; D: TRBD2; V: TRBV14; size: NA; DNA: TGTGCCAGCAGCCAAGATCGACTAGCGGGAGTAAAGACCCAGTACTTC; CDR3: CASSQDRLAGVKTQYF
J: TRBJ2-7; D: NA; V: TRBV7-2; size: NA; DNA: TGTGCCAGCAGCGCAGCGGCGGCCTACGAGCAGTACTTC; CDR3: CASSAAAAYEQYF
J: TRBJ2-3; D: TRBD2; V: TRBV9; size: many; DNA: TGTGCCAGCAGCGTAGAAGGATCTTATAGCGGGGGAACCACAGATACGCAGTATTTT; CDR3: CASSVEGSYSGGTTDTQYF
J: TRBJ1-2; D: NA; V: TRBV29-1; size: NA; DNA: TGCAGCGTTGTAGGTCAAATAGCCGGTGGCTACACCTTC; CDR3: CSVVGQIAGGYTF
J: TRBJ1-2; D: NA; V: TRBV7-3; size: many; DNA: TGTGCCAGCAGCTTAGGAGGGTCTGATGGCTACACCTTC; CDR3: CASSLGGSDGYTF
J: TRBJ1-2; D: NA; V: TRBV20-1; size: many; DNA: TGCAGTGCTAGAGATATAAAGGGAGCTAACTATGGCTACACCTTC; CDR3: CSARDIKGANYGYTF
J: TRBJ2-1; D: TRBD2; V: TRBV5-4; size: few; DNA: TGTGCCAGCAGCCAACAAAGGGCTAGCGGGAGGGCCTCGGCTGAGCAGTTCTTC; CDR3: CASSQQRASGRASAEQFF
J: TRBJ2-7; D: TRBD2; V: TRBV4-1; size: NA; DNA: TGCGCCAGCAGCCACCGGACTAGCGGAAACTACGAGCAGTACTTC; CDR3: CASSHRTSGNYEQYF
J: TRBJ2-1; D: TRBD2; V: TRBV30; size: NA; DNA: TGTGCCTGGACCGTACTAGCGAATGAGCAGTTCTTC; CDR3: CAWTVLANEQFF
J: TRBJ2-2; D: TRBD1; V: TRBV20-1; size: NA; DNA: TGCGGTGCTAGAGCACCAAATAACCAACAGGGGACGAACACCGGGGAGCTGTTTTTT; CDR3: CGARAPNNQQGTNTGELFF
J: TRBJ2-5; D: NA; V: TRBV7-9; size: many; DNA: TGTGCCAGCAGCTTAAACGGGGAACAAGAGACCCAGTACTTC; CDR3: CASSLNGEQETQYF
J: TRBJ2-7; D: NA; V: TRBV2; size: many; DNA: TGTGCCAGCAGCCGCATCACGGAGGATTCAAGCGAGCAGTACTTC; CDR3: CASSRITEDSSEQYF
J: TRBJ2-2; D: TRBD2; V: TRBV30; size: few; DNA: TGTGCCTGGAGTTTTAGCGGGAGGGCCTCTGGCGGGGAGCTGTTTTTT; CDR3: CAWSFSGRASGGELFF
J: TRBJ2-1; D: NA; V: TRBV5-1; size: many; DNA: TGCGCCAGCAGCTTGGTGATCAACAATGAGCAGTTCTTC; CDR3: CASSLVINNEQFF
J: TRBJ2-7; D: NA; V: TRBV20-1; size: NA; DNA: TGCAGTGCTGGCATCACCTACGAGCAGTACTTC; CDR3: CSAGITYEQYF
J: TRBJ2-1; D: NA; V: TRBV6-2/TRBV6-3; size: NA; DNA: TGTGCCAGCAGCCGCCCCAAGAGAAAAGAGGCCTCTACTGAGCAGTTCTTC; CDR3: CASSRPKRKEASTEQFF
J: TRBJ2-1; D: NA; V: TRBV2; size: few; DNA: TGTGCCAGCAGTGAAAACCGGGCCTCCTACAATGAGCAGTTCTTC; CDR3: CASSENRASYNEQFF
J: TRBJ2-3; D: NA; V: TRBV27; size: many; DNA: TGTGCCAGCAGTCATATCGGGCCGGGAGAAGATACGCAGTATTTT; CDR3: CASSHIGPGEDTQYF
J: TRBJ2-5; D: TRBD2; V: TRBV4-1; size: many; DNA: TGCGCCAGCAGCCAAGAGGGACTAGCGGGAGAGGGGACCCAGTACTTC; CDR3: CASSQEGLAGEGTQYF
J: TRBJ2-3; D: NA; V: TRBV5-6; size: many; DNA: TGTGCCAGCAGCGCACGTAGACTAGGAGGAGTTTCAGATACGCAGTATTTT; CDR3: CASSARRLGGVSDTQYF
J: TRBJ2-7; D: TRBD1; V: TRBV30; size: many; DNA: TGTGCCTGGACTCGGGACAGATCCTACGAGCAGTACTTC; CDR3: CAWTRDRSYEQYF
J: TRBJ1-2; D: NA; V: TRBV9; size: few; DNA: TGTGCCAGCAGCCCAGGTCCAGGTGGGAACTATGGCTACACCTTC; CDR3: CASSPGPGGNYGYTF
J: TRBJ2-5; D: NA; V: TRBV20-1; size: NA; DNA: TGCAGTGCTTATAGGGGGTTGGAAGAGACCCAGTACTTC; CDR3: CSAYRGLEETQYF
J: TRBJ2-7; D: TRBD1; V: TRBV2; size: many; DNA: TGTGCCAGCAGGGGGACAGGGGCCGCCTACGAGCAGTACTTC; CDR3: CASRGTGAAYEQYF
J: TRBJ2-2; D: NA; V: TRBV5-6; size: few; DNA: TGTGCCAGCAGCTTTCGAAAAGGGACGAACACCGGGGAGCTGTTTTTT; CDR3: CASSFRKGTNTGELFF
J: TRBJ2-5; D: NA; V: TRBV12-3/TRBV12-4; size: many; DNA: TGTGCCAGCAGTTTGGGGTTCGGGGAACAAGAGACCCAGTACTTC; CDR3: CASSLGFGEQETQYF